One sample yielded the 29 T cell receptor beta chains listed below, sequenced in a study of OX40 agonist ivuxolimab in advanced cancers. Library preparation was by the immunoSEQ multiplex PCR assay. TCRdb limited this immuneACCESS table to in-frame rearrangements with V and J called. A share of clones is missing; checked studies link under half to unresolved V genes, and the rest is unexplained. This sample holds 75,000 to 100,000 clones; about nine tenths were observed only once. The top ten clones comprise less than 0.75% of the sample. The sample was CD4+ or CD8+ T cells sorted from blood, taken in a trial of the OX40 agonist ivuxolimab. All receptors come from an adult with an advanced solid tumor such as melanoma, head and neck, liver or kidney cancer.

The chain combines TRBV5-1 with TRBJ2-7; TRBD1 matches 7 bases. Germline lookup yields CDR1 SGHRS and CDR2 YFSETQ. CDR3 length: 13 amino acids. V gave up 5 bases and J gave up 3 bases; unmatched junction bases: 5. CDR3 nucleotides: TGCGCCAGCAGTGAAACAGGGGTCTACGAGCAGTACTTC. Its protein product is CASSETGVYEQYF.

This clone was counted once. The V call is TRBV10-3, the J call TRBJ2-3; unclear D gene. V lost 0 bases to trimming and J lost 6 bases, with 7 bases between them. The germline gives CDR1 ENHRY, CDR2 SYGVKD. The CDR3 covers 13 residues. The CDR3 region is CAISESSSDTQYF. In DNA, the CDR3 is TGTGCCATCAGTGAGTCGAGTTCGGATACGCAGTATTTT.

V usage is TRBV27 and J usage is TRBJ2-6; D uncertain. CDR1 MNHEY and CDR2 SMNVEV come from the germline V gene (reference sequence). V shed 3 bases and J shed 5 bases, with 5 bases lying between them. This CDR3 spans 13 amino acids. The CDR3 sequence: CASSFLRANVLTF. CDR3 in DNA: TGTGCCAGCAGTTTCCTTAGGGCCAACGTCCTGACTTTC. The complete variable domain, with remaining parts taken from reference TRBV27 and TRBJ2-6, reads EAQVTQNPRYLITVTGKKLTVTCSQNMNHEYMSWYRQDPGLGLRQIYYSMNVEVTDKGDVPEGYKVSRKEKRNFPLILESPSPNQTSLYFCASSFLRANVLTFGAGSRLTVL.

The chain couples TRBV7-2 to TRBJ2-7; 13 bases map to TRBD2. V trimming: 5 bases; J trimming: 0 bases; junction bases outside the gene matches: 1. The CDR3 has 15 amino acids. Germline V lookup: CDR1 SGHTA, CDR2 FQGNSA. CDR3 coding DNA: TGTGCCAGCAGCCGGACTAGCGGGAGCTCCTACGAGCAGTACTTC. It translates to CASSRTSGSSYEQYF.

This clone appeared a single time. This CDR3 is CAINGQGRNEQFF. In DNA, the CDR3 is TGTGCCATCAATGGACAGGGAAGGAATGAGCAGTTCTTC. The gene calls are TRBV10-3 and TRBJ2-1; 8 nucleotides agree with TRBD1. The V and J ends lost 7 bases and 7 bases, in that order; junction bases with no gene match: 6. Germline-derived CDR1 and CDR2 are ENHRY and SYGVKD. This CDR3 comprises 13 residues.

The genes are TRBV5-1 and TRBJ1-4, with D hard to call. CDR3 length: 14 residues. Trimming left V 4 bases short and J 7 bases short, with 14 bases between. The germline V gene encodes CDR1 SGHRS and CDR2 YFSETQ. CDR3 bases: TGCGCCAGCAGCCCGGACGGACTTACTGAAAAACTGTTTTTT. Translated: CASSPDGLTEKLFF. Full variable domain (remainder filled in from reference TRBV5-1 and TRBJ1-4): KAGVTQTPRYLIKTRGQQVTLSCSPISGHRSVSWYQQTPGQGLQFLFEYFSETQRNKGNFPGRFSGRQFSNSRSEMNVSTLELGDSALYLCASSPDGLTEKLFFGSGTQLSVL.

The chain carries TRBV7-2 and TRBJ2-3; possible D gene TRBD2, 5 bases. Germline CDR1 is SGHTA and CDR2 is FQGNSA. The CDR3 contains 15 residues. Trimming cost V 5 bases and J 3 bases, with 15 bases left between them. The CDR3 coding sequence is TGTGCCAGCAGCCCCCGTTGGGTAGCGACAGATACGCAGTATTTT. Translation gives CASSPRWVATDTQYF. The whole variable domain, filled in from reference TRBV7-2 and TRBJ2-3, reads GAGVSQSPSNKVTEKGKDVELRCDPISGHTALYWYRQSLGQGLEFLIYFQGNSAPDKSGLPSDRFSAERTGGSVSTLTIQRTQQEDSAVYLCASSPRWVATDTQYFGPGTRLTVL.

This clone is a singleton in its sample. The chain recombines TRBV6-4 with TRBJ2-2, with 14 positions matching TRBD2. The CDR3 covers 16 residues. Per the germline V gene, CDR1 is MRHNA and CDR2 is SNTAGT. With V trimmed by 6 bases and J by 2 bases, 2 bases remained unmatched. The CDR3 protein is CASRTSGRANTGELFF. DNA of the CDR3: TGTGCCAGCAGGACTAGCGGGAGGGCCAACACCGGGGAGCTGTTTTTT.

This clone showed up just once. The chain has TRBV7-2 and TRBJ1-1, with no clear D. This CDR3 has 11 amino acids. Germline assignment: CDR1 SGHTA and CDR2 FQGNSA. Deletions cut 7 bases from V and 0 bases from J, with 3 bases between. CDR3 sequence reads: CASMMNTEAFF. CDR3 coding DNA: TGTGCCAGCATGATGAACACTGAAGCTTTCTTT.

J is TRBJ2-5 and V is TRBV10-3; TRBD1 might be the D (6 bases). The V end was cut by 6 bases, the J end by 2 bases, with 13 bases between. CDR1 ENHRY and CDR2 SYGVKD come from the germline V gene. The CDR3 covers 14 residues. CDR3 nucleotides: TGTGCCATCAGCAAGACAGGCAGTCAAGAGACCCAGTACTTC. As protein: CAISKTGSQETQYF.

The V gene is TRBV28, the J gene TRBJ1-2, with 10 positions matching TRBD1. The V segment lost 4 bases and the J segment 4 bases; nucleotides outside the gene matches: 12. Germline V gives CDR1 MDHEN, CDR2 SYDVKM. CDR3 length: 17 residues. CDR3 amino acids: CASSSGQGVFSFYGYTF. In DNA form, the CDR3 reads TGTGCCAGCAGTTCTGGACAGGGGGTATTCTCCTTCTATGGCTACACCTTC.

V usage is TRBV2 and J usage is TRBJ2-3; D unclear. Trimming removed 5 bases at V and 2 bases at J, with 11 bases between. CDR1 is SNHLY, CDR2 FYNNEI, per germline. This CDR3 contains 14 residues. This CDR3 is CASSPGLITDTQYF. The CDR3, as DNA: TGTGCCAGCAGTCCTGGGTTAATCACAGATACGCAGTATTTT.

The chain has TRBV28 and TRBJ1-2, with 8 bases matching TRBD1. This CDR3 spans 16 amino acids. Germline V lookup: CDR1 MDHEN, CDR2 SYDVKM. V trimming: 5 bases; J trimming: 2 bases; junction bases outside the gene matches: 10. CDR3 in DNA: TGTGCCAGCAGTATTAGACAGGGGAGCGGAAACTATGGCTACACCTTC. Translating it yields CASSIRQGSGNYGYTF.

This chain links TRBV9 with TRBJ2-3; D is perhaps TRBD2 (5 bases). Germline CDR1 SGDLS, CDR2 YYNGEE. V lost 4 bases and J 6 bases, leaving 15 bases between the germline ends. This CDR3 region has 14 residues. The CDR3 is CASSIQSRADTQYF. In DNA, the CDR3 is TGTGCCAGCAGCATCCAGTCGCGGGCGGATACGCAGTATTTT.

V and J are TRBV27 and TRBJ1-5; D remains ambiguous. V shed 2 bases and J shed 0 bases, with 8 bases lying between them. The CDR3 has 15 amino acids. CDR1 is MNHEY, CDR2 SMNVEV, per germline (reference sequence). Here the CDR3 reads CASSLSPSSNQPQHF. CDR3 DNA sequence: TGTGCCAGCAGTTTAAGTCCCAGTAGCAATCAGCCCCAGCATTTT.

The CDR3: CASSQAIRRGGGYGYTF. DNA for the CDR3: TGCGCCAGCAGCCAAGCAATACGGCGGGGAGGGGGCTATGGCTACACCTTC. J is TRBJ1-2 and V is TRBV4-1; the D gene is possibly TRBD1 (6 bases). V lost 1 base and J lost 4, with 19 bases in between. Germline V lookup: CDR1 MGHRA, CDR2 YSYEKL. The CDR3 is 17 amino acids.

V gene TRBV5-1 combines with J gene TRBJ2-5, with D unclear. With 8 bases removed from V and 5 bases from J, the gap between germline ends came to 19 bases. This CDR3 spans 14 amino acids. CDR1 and CDR2 from the germline V gene are SGHRS and YFSETQ. CDR3 in DNA: TGCGCCAGTAAGGGCAGTTTAAACGGGGAGACCCAGTACTTC. Protein product: CASKGSLNGETQYF.

The rearrangement links TRBV7-9 to TRBJ2-7, with 7 bases lining up with TRBD1. This CDR3 comprises 13 residues. Germline assignment: CDR1 SEHNR and CDR2 FQNEAQ (reference sequence). J lost 3 bases, V lost 4 bases, and 3 bases had no gene match. CDR3 DNA: TGTGCCAGCAGCTCGCCAGGGGGCTACGAGCAGTACTTC. It translates to CASSSPGGYEQYF.

The rearrangement joins TRBV18 to TRBJ2-5; TRBD1 or TRBD2 may be the D gene (5 bases each). Trimming removed 3 bases from V and 4 bases from J, with 12 bases in between. The CDR3 totals 14 residues. Germline assignment: CDR1 KGHSH and CDR2 LQKENI. CDR3 nucleotides: TGTGCCAGCTCACCCGGGACCCCCGCAGAGACCCAGTACTTC. It encodes CASSPGTPAETQYF.

In its sample, this clone was seen a few times. V is TRBV15 and J is TRBJ2-5, with 8 bases aligning to TRBD1. V dropped 2 bases and J dropped 1; count of bases not matched to a gene: 9. The CDR3 has 17 amino acids. Germline V gene lookup returns CDR1 LNHNV and CDR2 YYDKDF (reference sequence). CDR3 loop: CATSRRRGPLLQETQYF. CDR3 in DNA: TGTGCCACCAGCAGACGCAGGGGGCCTCTCCTCCAAGAGACCCAGTACTTC.

This clone was recorded a few times. The chain links TRBV18 to TRBJ2-5; D not resolved. The CDR3 loop spans 14 amino acids. Germline V gene lookup returns CDR1 KGHSH and CDR2 LQKENI. The V and J ends lost 0 bases and 4 bases respectively, with 9 bases between them. The CDR3 here is CASSPPVRVETQYF. As DNA, the CDR3 is TGTGCCAGCTCACCACCGGTTCGTGTAGAGACCCAGTACTTC.

The V and J genes are TRBV28 and TRBJ2-2; 8 bases line up with TRBD1. The germline gives CDR1 MDHEN, CDR2 SYDVKM. This CDR3 contains 15 residues. V was pared by 5 bases and J by 0 bases, with 2 bases of the junction left unmatched. CDR3: CASSLGQANTGELFF. DNA of the CDR3: TGTGCCAGCAGTCTGGGACAGGCGAACACCGGGGAGCTGTTTTTT.

The chain uses TRBV5-4 and TRBJ2-7; 7 bases align to TRBD1. Germline V gene data show CDR1 as SGHNT and CDR2 as YYREEE (reference sequence). The junction had 5 bases not matched to a gene; V was cut back by 3 bases and J by 2 bases. The CDR3 spans 14 residues. The CDR3 DNA is TGTGCCAGCAGCTCAGGACAGGTCCCCTACGAGCAGTACTTC. Its protein is CASSSGQVPYEQYF.

The rearrangement uses TRBV11-2 and TRBJ1-1; no firm D call. V lost 2 bases, J lost 1 base, and 5 bases lay in between. Germline CDR1 reads SGHAT; CDR2 reads FQNNGV. The CDR3 totals 13 residues. Here the CDR3 DNA reads TGTGCCAGCAGCTTAAACACGAACACTGAAGCTTTCTTT. This translates into CASSLNTNTEAFF.

This chain connects TRBV7-2 to TRBJ1-1; D gene unclear. This CDR3 is built from 14 residues. The ends were cut back, 5 bases at V and 5 bases at J, with 15 bases in the middle. From germline, CDR1 is SGHTA and CDR2 FQGNSA. CDR3 sequence (DNA): TGTGCCAGCAGCCCCACAAGTCCGGGGACTGAAGCTTTCTTT. This translates into CASSPTSPGTEAFF.

This clone was recorded once. The J gene is TRBJ2-7, the V gene TRBV18; TRBD2 aligns across 8 bases. CDR3 length equals 15 residues. The germline V gene encodes CDR1 KGHSH and CDR2 LQKENI. Unmatched junction bases numbered 8, after V lost 6 bases and J lost 1 base. The CDR3 nucleotides read TGTGCCAGCTCGGCATCAGCGGGAGTTTCCTACGAGCAGTACTTC. Translation gives CASSASAGVSYEQYF.

This clone was counted a single time. The chain has TRBV7-3 and TRBJ2-5, with TRBD2 identical over 8 bases. CDR1 and CDR2 (germline): SGHTA, FQGTGA. CDR3 length: 17 residues. V dropped 0 bases and J dropped 1; count of bases not matched to a gene: 7. The CDR3 loop reads CASSLTPRGGIQETQYF. As DNA, the CDR3 is TGTGCCAGCAGCTTAACCCCTCGGGGGGGGATCCAAGAGACCCAGTACTTC.

This clone was detected a few times. This chain joins TRBV5-4 and TRBJ2-1; TRBD1 might be the D (6 bases). The V gene lost 4 bases and the J gene lost 1 base, with 9 bases spanning the gap. The CDR3 extends over 14 amino acids. The germline CDR1 and CDR2 sequences are SGHNT and YYREEE (reference sequence). CDR3 residues: CASSAQGSYNEQFF. CDR3 sequence (DNA): TGTGCCAGCAGCGCCCAGGGGTCCTACAATGAGCAGTTCTTC.

The chain couples TRBV28 to TRBJ1-2; unclear D gene. Trimming stripped 9 bases from V and 3 bases from J, with 14 bases between. CDR1 and CDR2 (germline): MDHEN, SYDVKM. CDR3 size: 13 residues. In nucleotides, the CDR3 is TGTGCCAGTACCCTCGGACGGCACTATGGCTACACCTTC. Translating it yields CASTLGRHYGYTF.